This T cell receptor beta chain comes out of a study of blood T cell repertoires in COVID-19. The overall study: Acute-phase and convalescent COVID-19 samples originated in the United States, Italy and Spain.

Clones were sequenced by immunoSEQ multiplex PCR, and TCRdb holds only the in-frame ones, with some missing. This table holds about 240,000 clones, about 91% found once. Participants' own reports of clinical history determined their cohort assignment. Specimen: PBMCs or T cells enriched from blood (not recorded which). This TCR came from a woman in her twenties or thirties with acute COVID-19.

CDR3 DNA: TGTGCCAGCAGTGTAAAAGCGGGAAGACAAGAGACCCAGTACTTC. Its translation is CASSVKAGRQETQYF. This chain uses TRBV25-1 with TRBJ2-5; 7 bases are shared with TRBD2. The CDR3 is 15 residues long. CDR1 is MGHDK, CDR2 SYGVNS, per germline. With 4 bases clipped from V and 2 bases from J, the junction kept 7 bases outside the gene matches.